This T cell receptor (beta chain) was recorded in a study of CDR3 diversity in severe acne. This clonotype was seen many times. A single record per CDR3 protein comes from TCRdb applying MiXCR to the PCR reads. The sample has tens of thousands of distinct CDR3 sequences; around 50% are singletons. In germline, CDR1 is MNHEY, CDR2 SMNVEV (reference sequence). This CDR3 spans 14 amino acids. V lost 5 bases to trimming and J lost 2 bases; unmatched junction nucleotides: 6. The chain combines TRBV27 with TRBJ2-7; TRBD1 agrees at 7 bases. The TCR comes from a male donor in good health, without acne. What was sequenced was blood. CDR3 in amino acids: CASSGQDGAYEQYF. In nucleotides, the CDR3 is TGTGCCAGCAGTGGACAGGATGGAGCCTACGAGCAGTACTTC.